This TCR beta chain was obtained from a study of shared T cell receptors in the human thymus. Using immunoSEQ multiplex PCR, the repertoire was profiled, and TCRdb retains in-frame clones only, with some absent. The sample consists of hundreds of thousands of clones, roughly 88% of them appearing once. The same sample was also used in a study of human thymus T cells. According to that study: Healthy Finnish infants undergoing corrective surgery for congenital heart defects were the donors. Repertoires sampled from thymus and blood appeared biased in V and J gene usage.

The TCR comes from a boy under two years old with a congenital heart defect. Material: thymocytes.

CDR3: CASSQDPAGNYEQYF. The CDR3 DNA reads TGTGCCAGCAGCCAAGATCCAGCGGGAAACTACGAGCAGTACTTC. The J gene is TRBJ2-7, the V gene TRBV14; 7 bases are shared with TRBD2. The CDR3 spans 15 residues. CDR1 and CDR2 (germline): SGHDN, FVKESK. Germline trimming cut 0 bases from V and 3 bases from J; bases unmatched to any gene: 5.